A single sample gave rise to the 9 T cell receptor beta chains below, sequenced in a study of blood T cell repertoires in COVID-19. TCRdb's copy holds only in-frame clones and misses some; the assay was immunoSEQ multiplex PCR. Of about 410,000 clones in the sample, about 91% were seen once. Sequencing was done on a sample of peripheral blood. The origin of the receptors is a woman aged 40 to 50 with COVID-19, enrolled during active disease.

J is TRBJ2-2 and V is TRBV30; possibly TRBD1 for D (7 bases). The CDR3 runs to 15 residues. Germline lookup yields CDR1 GTSNPN and CDR2 SVGIG (reference sequence). Trimming took off 5 bases at V and 5 bases at J, with 18 bases between the two ends. In nucleotides, the CDR3 is TGTGCCTGGGGCTTGTGGGCAGGGGGGACCGGGGAGCTGTTTTTT. Translated, it gives CAWGLWAGGTGELFF.

The V call is TRBV28, the J call TRBJ1-5; 8 bases line up with TRBD1. Germline CDR1 MDHEN, CDR2 SYDVKM. The CDR3 covers 17 residues. V lost 7 bases to trimming and J lost 1 base; unmatched junction nucleotides: 12. The CDR3 DNA is TGTGCCAGCAAGACAGGGGCCCTCAAAAAAAGCAATCAGCCCCAGCATTTT. This gives the protein CASKTGALKKSNQPQHF.

The chain links TRBV6-5 to TRBJ2-1, with D maybe TRBD1 (6 bases). The V gene lost 8 bases and the J gene lost 6 bases, with 17 bases spanning the gap. Germline CDR1 reads MNHEY; CDR2 reads SVGAGI. The CDR3 totals 14 residues. CDR3 in amino acids: CASRWGRNTNEQFF. The CDR3, as DNA: TGTGCCAGCCGCTGGGGGCGTAATACCAATGAGCAGTTCTTC.

V gene TRBV15 combines with J gene TRBJ1-2; possibly TRBD1 for D (5 bases). CDR1 is LNHNV, CDR2 YYDKDF, per germline (reference sequence). The CDR3 is 15 amino acids. The germline V and J ends were trimmed by 6 bases and 5 bases, with 19 bases remaining between them. The CDR3 loop is CATRFSQGFTYGYTF. The CDR3 region has the DNA TGTGCCACCAGATTCTCCCAGGGTTTTACTTATGGCTACACCTTC.

The chain has TRBV5-1 and TRBJ2-5; D is possibly TRBD1 (6 bases). The CDR3 is made up of 17 amino acids. Looked up from germline, CDR1 is SGHRS and CDR2 is YFSETQ. The V gene lost 1 base and the J gene lost 5 bases, with 21 bases spanning the gap. Here the CDR3 reads CASSLSGTRVLPETQYF. The CDR3 DNA is TGCGCCAGCAGCTTGTCCGGGACAAGGGTTTTACCGGAGACCCAGTACTTC.

V is TRBV30 and J is TRBJ1-4; unclear D gene. The length of the CDR3 is 13 residues. The germline V gene has CDR1 GTSNPN and CDR2 SVGIG (reference sequence). The V end was cut by 3 bases, the J end by 4 bases, with 9 bases between. The CDR3 DNA is TGTGCCTGGAGGGCTCGCCTTAATGAAAAACTGTTTTTT. As protein: CAWRARLNEKLFF.

V usage is TRBV5-1 and J usage is TRBJ2-1, with 8 bases that match TRBD1. The CDR3 has 16 amino acids. Germline values: CDR1 SGHRS, CDR2 YFSETQ. V shed 4 bases, J shed 9 bases, and the junction held 15 bases outside the gene matches. CDR3 in amino acids: CASSQGQGIFLGEQFF. CDR3 bases: TGCGCCAGCAGCCAAGGACAGGGAATTTTCCTCGGTGAGCAGTTCTTC.

The chain couples TRBV5-8 to TRBJ1-2; the match to TRBD1 covers 8 bases. This CDR3 has 17 amino acids. The junction had 13 bases not matched to a gene; V was cut back by 0 bases and J by 6 bases. Per germline, CDR1 SGHTS and CDR2 YDEGEE. CDR3 DNA sequence: TGTGCCAGCAGCTTGGGCTTTTCGACAGGGGTTCGGGATGGCTACACCTTC. It codes for CASSLGFSTGVRDGYTF.

The J gene is TRBJ1-2, the V gene TRBV7-8; perhaps TRBD1 as D (6 bases). Trimming stripped 4 bases from V and 4 bases from J, with 16 bases between. The CDR3 is made up of 15 amino acids. CDR1 is SGHVS and CDR2 is FQNEAQ in the germline V gene. CDR3 protein: CASSSTGPGGYGYTF. Here the CDR3 DNA reads TGTGCCAGCAGCTCGACAGGTCCCGGAGGCTATGGCTACACCTTC.